The entry below describes one TCR beta chain. Its antigen is unidentified. Losses at the gene ends were 4 bases for V and 4 bases for J; bases not matched to a gene: 11. Germline V lookup: CDR1 MDHEN, CDR2 SYDVKM. The CDR3 totals 16 residues. The authors made TCR cDNA by 5'RACE template switching, adding a universal primer site and UMIs. TCRdb used MiXCR to reprocess the 5' RACE reads, holding one entry per CDR3 protein. The table records around 300,000 distinct CDR3 sequences, roughly 3.9% of them present only once. The source of the sample is a study of T cells after yellow fever vaccination. The wider study: For low cell numbers, libraries were made with SMART-Seq v4 Ultra Low Input.

Findings of the study overall: The CD4 and CD8 compartments had a small share of their clonotypes in common. Post-booster reappearance was seen for most primary-vaccination clones (just under 97% CD4, around 89% CD8).

The source material was PBMCs, sampled 5 days after the yellow fever booster vaccination. The chain employs TRBV28 and TRBJ2-7; the match to TRBD1 covers 9 bases. This clonotype originated in a young man who received the YFV17D yellow fever vaccine. In DNA form, the CDR3 reads TGTGCCAGCAGTTCACCTACCGGGACAGGGATATACGAGCAGTACGTC. This sequence encodes CASSSPTGTGIYEQYV.